This T cell receptor (beta chain) was identified in a study of blood T cell repertoires in COVID-19. Germline V gives CDR1 MNHEY, CDR2 SVGEGT. Trimming pared 6 bases from V and 0 bases from J, leaving 15 bases between. The CDR3 is 16 amino acids. Source study methods: Amplification of reference gene primers provided the estimated nucleated cell counts. Libraries were prepared by immunoSEQ multiplex PCR; TCRdb keeps only in-frame clonotypes and omits some of them. The D gene and trimming were derived from the DNA, and the V and J assignments and clone size from that table. This repertoire shows 300,000 to 450,000 clones, roughly 86% found once; its top ten account for 10%. Enrolled during active infection, Seattle patients were then followed longitudinally.

The gene calls are TRBV6-2 or TRBV6-3 and TRBJ1-5; D might be TRBD1 (5 bases). This clonotype was obtained from a woman aged 25 to 39 with COVID-19, enrolled during active disease. Sample: peripheral blood. The CDR3 loop is CASSPMPGGSNQPQHF. Written as DNA, the CDR3 is TGTGCCAGCAGCCCTATGCCGGGGGGTAGCAATCAGCCCCAGCATTTT.